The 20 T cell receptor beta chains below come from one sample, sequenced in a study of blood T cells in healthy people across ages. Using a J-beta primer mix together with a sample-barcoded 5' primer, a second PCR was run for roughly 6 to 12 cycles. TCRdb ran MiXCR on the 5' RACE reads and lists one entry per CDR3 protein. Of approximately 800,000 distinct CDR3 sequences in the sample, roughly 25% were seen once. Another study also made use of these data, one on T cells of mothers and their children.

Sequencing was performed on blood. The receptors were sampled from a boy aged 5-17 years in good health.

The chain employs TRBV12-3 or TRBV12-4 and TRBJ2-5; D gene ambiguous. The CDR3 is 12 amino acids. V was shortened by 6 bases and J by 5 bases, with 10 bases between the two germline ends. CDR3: CASSSLVETQYF. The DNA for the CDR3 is TGTGCCAGCAGCTCTCTAGTCGAGACCCAGTACTTC.

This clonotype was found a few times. The CDR3 sequence is CASSLTPFYEQYF. The CDR3 DNA reads TGCGCCAGCAGCTTGACCCCTTTCTACGAGCAGTACTTC. V is TRBV5-1 and J is TRBJ2-7, with D hard to call. The CDR3 has 13 amino acids. Per the germline V gene, CDR1 is SGHRS and CDR2 is YFSETQ. V was clipped by 1 base and J by 3 bases, with 8 bases between them.

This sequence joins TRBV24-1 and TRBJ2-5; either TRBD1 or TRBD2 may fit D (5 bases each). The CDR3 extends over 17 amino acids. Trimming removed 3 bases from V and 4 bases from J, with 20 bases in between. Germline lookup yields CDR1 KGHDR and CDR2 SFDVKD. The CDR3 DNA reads TGTGCCACCAGTGATCCCGGTTCTGAGGGGTTGGCAGAGACCCAGTACTTC. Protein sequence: CATSDPGSEGLAETQYF.

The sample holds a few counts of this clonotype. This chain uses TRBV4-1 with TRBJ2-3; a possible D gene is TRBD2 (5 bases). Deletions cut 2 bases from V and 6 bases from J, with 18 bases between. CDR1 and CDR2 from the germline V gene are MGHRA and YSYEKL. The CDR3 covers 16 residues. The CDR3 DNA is TGCGCCAGCAGCCAACGTCCGGACTTTAATTGGGATACGCAGTATTTT. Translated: CASSQRPDFNWDTQYF.

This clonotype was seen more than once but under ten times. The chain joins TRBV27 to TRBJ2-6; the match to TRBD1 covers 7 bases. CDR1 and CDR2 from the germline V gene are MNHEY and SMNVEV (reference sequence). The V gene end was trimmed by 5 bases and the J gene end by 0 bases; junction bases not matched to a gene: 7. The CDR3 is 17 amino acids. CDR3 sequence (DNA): TGTGCCAGCAGTCAACCGGGACAGAGCTCTGGGGCCAACGTCCTGACTTTC. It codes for CASSQPGQSSGANVLTF.

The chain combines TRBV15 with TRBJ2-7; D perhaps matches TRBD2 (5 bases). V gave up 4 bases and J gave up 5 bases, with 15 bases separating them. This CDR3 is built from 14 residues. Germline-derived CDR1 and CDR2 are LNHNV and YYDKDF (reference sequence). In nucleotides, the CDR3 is TGTGCCACCAGCAATGGACTTTCGAGGGACGAGCAGTACTTC. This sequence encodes CATSNGLSRDEQYF.

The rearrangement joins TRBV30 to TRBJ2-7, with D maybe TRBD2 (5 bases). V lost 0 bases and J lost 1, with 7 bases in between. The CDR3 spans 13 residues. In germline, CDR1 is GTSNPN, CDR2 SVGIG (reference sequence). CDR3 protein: CAWSVAESYEQYF. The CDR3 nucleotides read TGTGCCTGGAGTGTAGCGGAGTCCTACGAGCAGTACTTC.

The CDR3 is CASSRQGRETYEQYF. In nucleotides, the CDR3 is TGTGCCAGCAGCCGGCAGGGGCGGGAGACCTACGAGCAGTACTTC. The rearrangement links TRBV14 to TRBJ2-7; D may be TRBD2 (7 bases). In germline, CDR1 is SGHDN, CDR2 FVKESK. V was cut by 4 bases and J by 2 bases, with 15 bases left in between. The CDR3 has 15 residues.

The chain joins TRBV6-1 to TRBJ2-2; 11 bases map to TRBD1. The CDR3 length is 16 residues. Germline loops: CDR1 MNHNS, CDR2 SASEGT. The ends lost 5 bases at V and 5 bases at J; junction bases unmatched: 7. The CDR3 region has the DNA TGTGCCAGCAGTCCCTGGACAGGGGGCGCGACCGGGGAGCTGTTTTTT. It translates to CASSPWTGGATGELFF.

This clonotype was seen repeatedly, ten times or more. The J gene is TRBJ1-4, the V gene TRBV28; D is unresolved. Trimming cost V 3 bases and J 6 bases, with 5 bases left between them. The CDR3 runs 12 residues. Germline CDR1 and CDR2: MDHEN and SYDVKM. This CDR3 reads CASSLGYEKLFF. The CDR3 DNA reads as TGTGCCAGCAGTTTGGGTTATGAAAAACTGTTTTTT. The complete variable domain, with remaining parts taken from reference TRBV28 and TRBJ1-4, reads DVKVTQSSRYLVKRTGEKVFLECVQDMDHENMFWYRQDPGLGLRLIYFSYDVKMKEKGDIPEGYSVSREKKERFSLILESASTNQTSMYLCASSLGYEKLFFGSGTQLSVL.

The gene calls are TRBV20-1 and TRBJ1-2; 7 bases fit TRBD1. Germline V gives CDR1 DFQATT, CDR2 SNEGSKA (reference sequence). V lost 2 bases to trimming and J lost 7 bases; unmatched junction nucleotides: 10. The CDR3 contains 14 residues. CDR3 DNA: TGCAGTGCTAGACACCAGACAGGGCGTCTTGGCTACACCTTC. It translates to CSARHQTGRLGYTF.

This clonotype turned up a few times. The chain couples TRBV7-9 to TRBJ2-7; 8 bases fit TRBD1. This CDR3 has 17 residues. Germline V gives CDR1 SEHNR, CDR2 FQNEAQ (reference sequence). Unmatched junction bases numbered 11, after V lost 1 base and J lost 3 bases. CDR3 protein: CASSLGPPGGQGYEQYF. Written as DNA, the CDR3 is TGTGCCAGCAGCTTAGGACCTCCCGGCGGACAGGGCTACGAGCAGTACTTC.

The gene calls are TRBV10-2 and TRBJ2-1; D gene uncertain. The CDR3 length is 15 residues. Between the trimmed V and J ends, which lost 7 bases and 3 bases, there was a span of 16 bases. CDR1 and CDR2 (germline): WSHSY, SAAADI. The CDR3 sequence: CASTRINWVYNEQFF. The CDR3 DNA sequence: TGCGCCAGCACCCGGATAAACTGGGTCTACAATGAGCAGTTCTTC.

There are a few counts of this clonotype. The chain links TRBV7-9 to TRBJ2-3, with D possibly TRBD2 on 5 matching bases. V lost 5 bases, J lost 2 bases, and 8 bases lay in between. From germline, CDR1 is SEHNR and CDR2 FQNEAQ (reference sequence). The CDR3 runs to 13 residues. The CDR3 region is CASSGLVTDTQYF. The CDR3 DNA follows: TGTGCCAGCAGCGGACTTGTCACAGATACGCAGTATTTT. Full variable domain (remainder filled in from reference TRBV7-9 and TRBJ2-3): DTGVSQNPRHKITKRGQNVTFRCDPISEHNRLYWYRQTLGQGPEFLTYFQNEAQLEKSRLLSDRFSAERPKGSFSTLEIQRTEQGDSAMYLCASSGLVTDTQYFGPGTRLTVL.

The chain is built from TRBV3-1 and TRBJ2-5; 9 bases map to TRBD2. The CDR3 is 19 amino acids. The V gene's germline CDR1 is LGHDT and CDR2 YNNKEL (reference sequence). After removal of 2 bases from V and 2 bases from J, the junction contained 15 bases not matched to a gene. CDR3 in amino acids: CASSQSGGAGGPPQETQYF. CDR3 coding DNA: TGTGCCAGCAGCCAATCCGGGGGAGCGGGGGGTCCCCCACAAGAGACCCAGTACTTC.

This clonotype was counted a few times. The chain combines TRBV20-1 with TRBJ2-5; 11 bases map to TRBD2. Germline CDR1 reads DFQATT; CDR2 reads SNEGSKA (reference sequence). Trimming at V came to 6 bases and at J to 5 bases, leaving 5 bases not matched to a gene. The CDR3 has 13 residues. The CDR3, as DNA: TGCAGTGCGCAGACTAGCGGGGAGGAGACCCAGTACTTC. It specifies CSAQTSGEETQYF.

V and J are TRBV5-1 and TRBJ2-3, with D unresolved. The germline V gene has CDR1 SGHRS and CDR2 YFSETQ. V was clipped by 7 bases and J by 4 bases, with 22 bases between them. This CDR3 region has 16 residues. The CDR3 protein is CASHLGNSQLPDTQYF. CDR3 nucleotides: TGCGCCAGCCACCTGGGAAATTCCCAATTACCAGATACGCAGTATTTT.

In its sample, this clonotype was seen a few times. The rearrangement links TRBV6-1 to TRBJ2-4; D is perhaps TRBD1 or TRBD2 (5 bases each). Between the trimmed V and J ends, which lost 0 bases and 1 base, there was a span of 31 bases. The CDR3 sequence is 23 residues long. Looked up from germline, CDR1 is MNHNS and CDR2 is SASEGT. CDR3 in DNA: TGTGCCAGCAGTGAAGCCAATTATAGGGGAGCTAGGGATAGTATTCTGGCCAAAAACATTCAGTACTTC. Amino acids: CASSEANYRGARDSILAKNIQYF.

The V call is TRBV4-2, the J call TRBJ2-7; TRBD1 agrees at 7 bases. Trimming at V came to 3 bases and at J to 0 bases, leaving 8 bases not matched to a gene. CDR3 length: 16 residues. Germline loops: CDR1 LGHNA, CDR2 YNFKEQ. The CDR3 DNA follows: TGTGCCAGCAGCCAGGAACAGGGGCAAAGCTCCTACGAGCAGTACTTC. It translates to CASSQEQGQSSYEQYF.

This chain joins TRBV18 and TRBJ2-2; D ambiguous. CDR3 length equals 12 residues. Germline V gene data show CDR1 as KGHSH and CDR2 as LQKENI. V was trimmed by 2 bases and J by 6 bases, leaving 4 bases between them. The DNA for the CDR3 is TGTGCCAGCTCACCAGTTCCCGGGGAGCTGTTTTTT. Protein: CASSPVPGELFF.